Below, one T cell receptor beta chain is given with its context. This clonotype has ten or more counts. It lacks a known antigen. Base qualities are not recorded, but no much larger clone differs from it by a single base. The TCR beta CDR3 regions were amplified from RNA transcripts. For the first round of RT-PCR on the TCR CDR3, the HTBI primer set was used together with the Qiagen OneStep RT-PCR kit. The libraries were constructed in a second round of multiplex PCR and then size-selected and purified. The libraries were sequenced on an Illumina HiSeq2000 using paired-end 100 bp reads. The original methods were these. SOAPnuke was used to process the raw data, throwing out any read that contained adapters or uncalled bases, had a mean Phred below 15, or lacked an exact constant-primer or identifier match. COPE v1.2.5 was used to merge the high-quality paired reads, and each unique nucleotide sequence was defined as a clonotype. MiTCR v1.1 was used to align clonotypes to the IMGT TRBV, TRBD and TRBJ reference segments. The analysis was restricted to V-J combinations with a frequency above 0.0001, which together covered 99.2% of the repertoires. A TCS score was defined as the ratio between F50 (clonal expansion) and ExV (chaos), using BLOSUM62-based TCRdist between CDR3 peptides within each V-J. Welch's t-statistics and random forest reduced 450 to 600 V-J features to fewer than 15, which were used in a naive Bayes classifier (R e1071). Using fastp trimming at Q25 and MiXCR clonotype assembly, TCRdb reanalyzed the public sequencing data and kept in-frame beta chains. Each CDR3 protein gets just one entry, which takes the most common genes and DNA from the rows behind it. In this record, the V and J calls reflect TCRdb's handling and not the investigators' own analysis. The sample table holds about half a million distinct CDR3 sequences, of which approximately 25% were seen once. In total, the top ten clones hold about 11% of the sample.

In the ophthalmopathy patients, disease was moderately to severely active, with a Clinical Activity Score of 3 or more, a NOSPECS grade of 4 or more, and a duration of less than 3 months. Exclusion was applied to patients with uncontrolled infections, other autoimmune diseases, pregnancy or lactation. Diagnoses were based on clinical symptoms, serum thyroxine and TRAb, thyroid ultrasound and orbital computed tomography. PBMCs were separated from roughly 10 ml of fresh peripheral blood using Ficoll-Paque density gradient centrifugation. Total RNA was extracted with Trizol reagent, and quality was checked on an Agilent 2100 Bioanalyzer. This record comes from a study of T cells in Graves' hyperthyroidism and ophthalmopathy (dated by TCRdb to between 2018 and 2021). A note on the overall study: Peripheral blood was sampled at the time of initial diagnosis, prior to any treatment. A discovery cohort of 95 to 100 patients, fewer than 50 with Graves' ophthalmopathy and 57 with stable Graves' hyperthyroidism, was used to find distinguishing TCR V-J signatures. Following sampling, methimazole starting at 30 mg daily was given to hyperthyroidism patients, and high-dose intravenous methylprednisolone was given to ophthalmopathy patients. Prospective prediction of ophthalmopathy was tested in an independent validation cohort consisting of some 19 hyperthyroidism patients and around 16 patients who later progressed to ophthalmopathy. The roughly 100 discovery patients were randomly split 7:3 into training and test sets. According to the paper, TCR Vbeta CDR3 sequencing was carried out on more than 120 peripheral blood samples, which came from 40 to 45 ophthalmopathy, 70 to 80 hyperthyroidism and some 17 progressor patients. In about 6 Graves' hyperthyroidism patients, the study also compared T-cell repertoires from thyroid tissue with T-cell repertoires from blood. Broad study findings and their caveats: In cross-validation, a model built on a 13 V-J signature told ophthalmopathy apart from stable hyperthyroidism with approximately 90% sensitivity and about 81% specificity, and in testing the same model reached 80%/75%. Most expanded thyroid clonotypes (frequency above 0.001) were also detected in blood, a finding suggesting that blood repertoires may reflect thyroid immune responses. In validation, progression to ophthalmopathy was predicted by the model with around 71% sensitivity and around 75% specificity, a median of approximately 7.1 months before onset. No statistical method was used to set the sample size in advance, and investigators knew the group allocation.

Trimming removed 7 bases from V and 4 bases from J, leaving 13 bases between the germline ends. From cysteine to phenylalanine, the CDR3 is 13 amino acids long. Just CDR3 DNA is preserved here, 39 bases in frame from base 1. In the germline V gene, CDR1 corresponds to MNHNS and CDR2 to SASEGT. Recombination connected TRBV6-1 to TRBJ1-2; perhaps TRBD1 is the D gene, with 6 bases matching. The sequence derives from a woman aged 25 to 39 with Graves' ophthalmopathy. Sequences were obtained from blood. At the DNA level, the sequence is TGTGCCAGCACCAAGGGGGGGGCCTATGGCTACACCTTC. Translated, it gives CASTKGGAYGYTF.